This TCR beta chain comes out of a study of T cells after yellow fever vaccination (dated by TCRdb to about 2019). Context from the whole study: The SMART-Seq v4 Ultra Low Input RNA kit was used to prepare libraries from fractions with low cell numbers. To follow T-cell clones before and after primary and booster YFV17D yellow fever vaccination, bulk TCR alpha and beta repertoires were sequenced over time. Two healthy male donors, one aged 18 to 30 and one aged 30 to 40 years, were included in the cohort. Blood samples were taken at several timepoints before and after primary and secondary immunization, and bulk PBMC replicates and cell subsets were isolated.

The sample's treatment or condition, from its label and the paper: live attenuated yellow fever vaccine strain. At every blood-draw timepoint, two biological replicates of bulk PBMCs were collected. PBMCs were isolated from peripheral blood using a standard Ficoll-Paque protocol. RNA was extracted with TriZol from bulk PBMCs, CD4 and CD8 fractions, and dextramer-positive and dextramer-negative fractions. Sequencing relied on an Illumina NovaSeq 6000. TCR cDNA was made using 5'RACE template switching, a step that added a universal primer site and unique molecular identifiers. Priming for cDNA synthesis came from both the TCR alpha and TCR beta constant segments. Library amplification involved two PCR steps, and the second step added sample barcodes and sequencing adapters. Sequencing of libraries was performed on Illumina HiSeq 2500 (2x100 bp) or NovaSeq (2x150 bp). As for how the authors treated the data: Reads were demultiplexed and collapsed into UMI consensus sequences with MIGEC, and V(D)J alignment was performed with MiXCR. Using edgeR on replicate PBMC samples, clonotypes were called vaccine-responding if FDR was below 0.01 and the log2 fold change was above 5 up to day 15. Each bulk clonotype received a CD4 or CD8 identity based on whether the sequenced CD4 or CD8 repertoire contained that clonotype at higher abundance. Using fastp trimming at Q25 and MiXCR clonotype assembly, TCRdb reanalyzed the public sequencing data and kept in-frame beta chains. Each entry merges the rows of one CDR3 protein and shows their most common DNA and genes. These V and J calls derive from TCRdb rather than the authors' analysis. This sample has about 320,000 distinct CDR3 sequences in its table, and approximately 4.5% of those were observed once. Together, the top ten hold 15% to 20% of the sample.

What the authors observed across the whole study: Because abundant contaminating clonotypes from the bulk population could be contained in FACS-sorted repertoires, computational filtering was required. Most clones expanded after primary vaccination (96% of CD4 and 80% to 90% of CD8) were re-detected after the booster, suggesting that broad memory maintenance occurred. Compared with the primary T-cell response, the secondary T-cell response was weaker but faster, peaking on day 5 rather than day 15. Because the study included only two donors, the extent to which the findings can be generalized is limited. A small fraction of clonotypes appeared in both the CD4 and CD8 compartments, likely as a result of convergent recombination.

V drops 6 bases and J drops 9 bases, leaving 15 bases in between. Based on the germline V gene, the CDR1 and CDR2 sequences are MNHEY and SVGEGT. Its CDR3 holds 13 amino acids, cysteine through phenylalanine. Only CDR3 DNA is held: 39 bases, read in frame from base 1. This clonotype was detected ten times or more. Its antigen is unknown. One base away there is no much larger clone; base qualities are not given. The clonotype originates from a man aged 18-30 years who received the YFV17D yellow fever vaccine. The sequences come from PBMCs, collected 15 days after the yellow fever booster vaccination. The rearrangement joined TRBV6-2 or TRBV6-3 to TRBJ2-1, with the D gene call left open. The DNA sequence is given as TGTGCCAGCAGACCCGTAGGGTTTAGTGAGCAGTTCTTC. Its protein product is CASRPVGFSEQFF.